In its sample, the clone carrying this T cell receptor (beta chain) was seen a few times. Antigen specificity is unknown. This record belongs to a study of vaccination and CD4 T cells after COVID-19. Across the whole study: Two of the convalescents were Hispanic, and the group consisted of six males and four females.

CDR3 length: 15 residues. The ends were cut back, 3 bases at V and 4 bases at J, with 13 bases in the middle. Germline V lookup: CDR1 MNHEY, CDR2 SVGEGT. Cultured CD4+ T cell DNA was sequenced using the Oncomine TCR Beta short-read assay. TCRdb re-called the PCR reads with MiXCR, one entry per CDR3 protein. In the table there are about 15,000 distinct CDR3 sequences, around three quarters of which are singletons. Treatment defined: approximately nine-day PBMC culture with coronavirus spike peptide pools or control peptides (ViraFEST assay). V gene TRBV6-2 or TRBV6-3 combines with J gene TRBJ1-5; D might be TRBD1 (6 bases). The sequenced sample was CD4+ T cells from blood, cultured in vitro. This TCR came from a human donor who had recovered from COVID-19. The CDR3 coding sequence is TGTGCCAGCAGTTATACAGGACAGCTGAATCAGCCCCAGCATTTT. Encoded protein: CASSYTGQLNQPQHF.